This paragraph reports one T cell receptor (beta chain). As yet, its antigen is unknown. From the 5' RACE reads, TCRdb called clonotypes with MiXCR, one entry per CDR3 protein. The sample lists some 1,600,000 distinct CDR3 sequences, about 30% occurring once. This sample was taken from a study of identical twins. Study-level findings and limits: Memory repertoires lacked the insertion deficit that abundant cord blood beta clonotypes showed. Out-of-frame alpha sequences common to twins were enriched for low generation probability.

The receptor was derived from a newborn girl in good health. Sequences were obtained from cord blood.

The CDR3 spells CSVGISVVGEGEQFF. CDR3 coding DNA: TGCAGCGTTGGGATTAGCGTCGTAGGTGAGGGTGAGCAGTTCTTC. The chain combines TRBV29-1 with TRBJ2-1, with D perhaps TRBD2 (5 bases). V was clipped by 4 bases and J by 9 bases, with 22 bases between them. Germline CDR1 SQVTM, CDR2 ANQGSEA. The CDR3 consists of 15 residues.